These T cell receptor beta chains were read from a single sample in a study of OX40 agonist ivuxolimab in advanced cancers. TCRdb keeps only in-frame clones here, not all; method: immunoSEQ multiplex PCR. The sample includes tens of thousands of clones, roughly 91% of them seen just once. The specimen comprised CD4+ or CD8+ T cells sorted from blood, sampled in a trial of the OX40 agonist ivuxolimab. Every receptor here comes from an adult with an advanced solid tumor such as melanoma, head and neck, liver or kidney cancer. CDR3s include the opening cysteine and the closing phenylalanine or tryptophan. The D gene is left open where the match is weak. The size field is filled for only some rows; it gives once, few, many or a size class.

clone size	J gene	D gene	V gene	CDR3 protein	CDR3 DNA
.	TRBJ1-1	.	TRBV11-2	CASSLGRGTEAFF	TGTGCCAGCAGCTTAGGTCGGGGCACTGAAGCTTTCTTT
.	TRBJ2-7	.	TRBV11-2	CASSLGARAYEQYF	TGTGCCAGCAGCTTAGGCGCCCGGGCCTACGAGCAGTACTTC
.	TRBJ1-4	.	TRBV9	CASRSSLNEKLFF	TGTGCCAGCCGGAGCAGCCTTAATGAAAAACTGTTTTTT
.	TRBJ2-5	.	TRBV28	CASSLWAGLMETQYF	TGTGCCAGCAGTTTATGGGCAGGGTTGATGGAGACCCAGTACTTC
.	TRBJ2-7	.	TRBV15	CATSRAESYEQYF	TGTGCCACCAGCAGAGCTGAGTCCTACGAGCAGTACTTC
once	TRBJ2-1	.	TRBV5-6	CASSHVGDSPYNEQFF	TGTGCCAGCAGCCACGTTGGGGACTCCCCCTACAATGAGCAGTTCTTC
.	TRBJ2-1	TRBD2	TRBV5-1	CASSSLGLGLEEQFF	TGCGCCAGCAGCTCGCTGGGACTAGGATTGGAGGAGCAGTTCTTC
.	TRBJ2-1	TRBD2	TRBV6-4	CASRPSGSPYNEQFF	TGTGCCAGCAGACCTAGCGGGTCCCCCTACAATGAGCAGTTCTTC
.	TRBJ2-7	.	TRBV9	CASSLRLDPYEQYF	TGTGCCAGCAGCCTTAGACTAGATCCCTACGAGCAGTACTTC
.	TRBJ2-7	.	TRBV28	CASSSGESSYEQYF	TGTGCCAGCAGTTCGGGGGAGAGCTCCTACGAGCAGTACTTC
.	TRBJ2-7	.	TRBV2	CATLGQDLYEQYF	TGTGCCACACTGGGTCAGGACCTCTACGAGCAGTACTTC
.	TRBJ2-7	TRBD2	TRBV4-3	CASSQEAGGPYEQYF	TGCGCCAGCAGCCAGGAAGCGGGAGGGCCGTATGAGCAGTACTTC
.	TRBJ1-1	TRBD1	TRBV5-4	CASSVGTAEAFF	TGTGCCAGCAGCGTTGGGACAGCTGAAGCTTTCTTT
.	TRBJ2-2	.	TRBV6-6	CAHRDSYTGELFF	TGTGCCCATCGAGACAGCTACACCGGGGAGCTGTTTTTT
.	TRBJ1-1	.	TRBV11-2	CASSSPAWSTEAFF	TGTGCCAGCAGCTCTCCCGCGTGGAGCACTGAAGCTTTCTTT
.	TRBJ1-3	.	TRBV5-1	CASSLASGDTIYF	TGCGCCAGCAGCTTGGCGTCTGGGGACACCATATATTTT
.	TRBJ2-1	.	TRBV19	CASSLSGYNEQFF	TGTGCCAGTAGTTTGAGCGGGTACAATGAGCAGTTCTTC
.	TRBJ2-7	.	TRBV7-9	CASSLGLGGEQYF	TGTGCCAGCAGCTTGGGTTTGGGGGGCGAGCAGTACTTC
.	TRBJ2-2	.	TRBV14	CASSHSIWDGTNTGELFF	TGTGCCAGCAGCCATAGCATTTGGGACGGGACGAACACCGGGGAGCTGTTTTTT
.	TRBJ2-5	.	TRBV9	CASSDLEETQYF	TGTGCCAGCAGCGACCTCGAGGAGACCCAGTACTTC
.	TRBJ2-3	.	TRBV9	CASSVEAVTDTQYF	TGTGCCAGCAGCGTAGAGGCAGTCACAGATACGCAGTATTTT
.	TRBJ2-3	.	TRBV5-4	CASATTSTDTQYF	TGTGCCAGCGCCACAACTAGCACAGATACGCAGTATTTT
.	TRBJ2-5	.	TRBV6-5	CASSLNRHYQETQYF	TGTGCCAGCAGTTTAAACCGACACTACCAAGAGACCCAGTACTTC
.	TRBJ1-2	.	TRBV7-6	CASSLGQGTGGYTF	TGTGCCAGCAGCTTAGGTCAGGGGACGGGAGGCTACACCTTC
.	TRBJ2-7	.	TRBV5-1	CASSFDRGEQYF	TGCGCCAGCAGCTTTGACCGGGGCGAGCAGTACTTC
.	TRBJ1-1	.	TRBV19	CASRLTWGTEAFF	TGTGCCAGTAGACTAACTTGGGGCACTGAAGCTTTCTTT
few	TRBJ2-3	TRBD1	TRBV5-1	CASSLVAGGEGDTQYF	TGCGCCAGCAGCTTGGTTGCAGGGGGCGAGGGAGATACGCAGTATTTT
.	TRBJ1-4	.	TRBV9	CASSVDGLTNEKLFF	TGTGCCAGCAGCGTAGACGGCCTAACTAATGAAAAACTGTTTTTT
.	TRBJ2-3	.	TRBV9	CASSVVGSSTDTQYF	TGTGCCAGCAGCGTAGTCGGCAGTAGCACAGATACGCAGTATTTT
.	TRBJ2-5	TRBD2	TRBV5-4	CASSLLAGGQETQYF	TGTGCCAGCAGCCTACTAGCGGGGGGGCAAGAGACCCAGTACTTC
once	TRBJ2-5	.	TRBV6-5	CASTKWDQETQYF	TGTGCCAGCACCAAGTGGGACCAAGAGACCCAGTACTTC
.	TRBJ1-4	TRBD1	TRBV19	CASRQGGEKLFF	TGTGCCAGCCGACAGGGGGGTGAAAAACTGTTTTTT
.	TRBJ1-2	TRBD1	TRBV12-5	CASGLEGARANYGYTF	TGTGCTAGTGGTTTGGAGGGGGCGCGGGCTAACTATGGCTACACCTTC
.	TRBJ2-1	.	TRBV11-2	CASSWPPGEVASYNEQFF	TGTGCCAGCAGCTGGCCCCCGGGGGAGGTAGCGTCCTACAATGAGCAGTTCTTC
.	TRBJ1-3	TRBD1	TRBV28	CASSLVKGATSGNTIYF	TGTGCCAGCAGTTTAGTAAAGGGGGCCACTTCTGGAAACACCATATATTTT
.	TRBJ2-2	TRBD1	TRBV27	CASSLTGGLYTGELFF	TGTGCCAGCAGTCTGACAGGGGGTTTATACACCGGGGAGCTGTTTTTT
.	TRBJ1-4	.	TRBV28	CATSSPVATGGEKLFF	TGTGCCACGAGCTCCCCCGTGGCCACTGGTGGTGAAAAACTGTTTTTT
.	TRBJ2-1	.	TRBV9	CASSVRDNPYNEQFF	TGTGCCAGCAGCGTACGGGACAATCCCTACAATGAGCAGTTCTTC
.	TRBJ2-7	.	TRBV5-5	CASSEDRYSYEQYF	TGTGCCAGCAGCGAAGACAGATACTCCTACGAGCAGTACTTC
.	TRBJ2-3	TRBD1	TRBV4-1	CASSLTSQGADTQYF	TGCGCCAGCAGCCTTACTAGCCAGGGGGCGGATACGCAGTATTTT
once	TRBJ2-5	TRBD1	TRBV6-1	CASSEWGTGGPQYF	TGTGCCAGCAGTGAATGGGGGACAGGGGGCCCCCAGTACTTC
once	TRBJ2-6	.	TRBV6-4	CASSYGGAGANVLTF	TGTGCCAGCAGTTACGGAGGGGCTGGGGCCAACGTCCTGACTTTC
.	TRBJ2-1	.	TRBV4-1	CASTLLVGDNEQFF	TGCGCCAGCACCCTCCTGGTCGGGGACAATGAGCAGTTCTTC
.	TRBJ2-3	.	TRBV4-3	CASSQGELLITTDTQYF	TGCGCCAGCAGCCAAGGGGAACTTCTTATAACCACAGATACGCAGTATTTT
.	TRBJ2-6	.	TRBV18	CASYRQPEGAGANVLTF	TGTGCCAGTTACCGACAGCCGGAAGGGGCTGGGGCCAACGTCCTGACTTTC
.	TRBJ1-1	.	TRBV6-5	CASSFGTPNTEAFF	TGTGCCAGCAGTTTCGGCACCCCAAACACTGAAGCTTTCTTT
.	TRBJ1-5	.	TRBV28	CASRDGQPQHF	TGTGCCAGCAGAGATGGACAGCCCCAGCATTTT
.	TRBJ2-1	.	TRBV4-1	CASSLPRPVYNEQFF	TGCGCCAGCAGCCTTCCCCGGCCCGTATACAATGAGCAGTTCTTC
.	TRBJ2-3	TRBD2	TRBV7-9	CASSSSGGSTDTQYF	TGTGCCAGCAGCTCTAGCGGGGGAAGCACAGATACGCAGTATTTT
.	TRBJ2-2	.	TRBV11-1	CASSYRDDGTGELFF	TGTGCCAGCAGCTACAGGGACGATGGCACCGGGGAGCTGTTTTTT
.	TRBJ1-1	.	TRBV7-8	CASSLISHRTATEAFF	TGTGCCAGCAGCTTAATAAGTCACAGGACAGCCACTGAAGCTTTCTTT
.	TRBJ1-2	TRBD1	TRBV5-5	CASSLKPDRASYGYTF	TGTGCCAGCAGCCTCAAACCCGACAGGGCCTCCTATGGCTACACCTTC